The entry below describes one T cell receptor beta chain. No antigen is known for it. This entry is derived from a study of shared clonotypes between healthy human individuals. V was clipped by 2 bases and J by 6 bases; unmatched bases: 8. Per the germline V gene, CDR1 is SGHTA and CDR2 is FQGNSA. The CDR3 loop spans 15 amino acids. Overall study results and limits: Clonotype sharing across several donors was observed for around 5% of naive CD4 clonotypes.

Data came from immunoSEQ multiplex PCR; TCRdb stores just in-frame clones and leaves some out. Among 850,000 to 1,200,000 clones listed, about 80% were seen once. The sequence was collected from a man between 18 and 29 years old in good health. The material sequenced was memory CD4+ T cells sorted from blood. Described subset: CD45RA-negative fraction. The chain couples TRBV7-2 to TRBJ1-1; 8 bases map to TRBD1. The CDR3 DNA is TGTGCCAGCAGCTTAATGGCAGGGGGCCTATCTGAAGCTTTCTTT. Its translation is CASSLMAGGLSEAFF.